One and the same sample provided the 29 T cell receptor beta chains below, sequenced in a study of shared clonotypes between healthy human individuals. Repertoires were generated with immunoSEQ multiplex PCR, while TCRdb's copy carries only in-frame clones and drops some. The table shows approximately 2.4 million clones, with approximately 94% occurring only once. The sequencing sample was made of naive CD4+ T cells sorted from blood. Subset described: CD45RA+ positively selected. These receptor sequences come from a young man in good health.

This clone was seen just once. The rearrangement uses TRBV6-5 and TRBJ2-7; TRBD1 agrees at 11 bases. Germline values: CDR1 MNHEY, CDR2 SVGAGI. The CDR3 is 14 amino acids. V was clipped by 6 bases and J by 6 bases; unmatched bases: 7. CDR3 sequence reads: CASSPGTGGREQYF. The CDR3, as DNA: TGTGCCAGCAGCCCCGGGACAGGGGGTCGCGAGCAGTACTTC.

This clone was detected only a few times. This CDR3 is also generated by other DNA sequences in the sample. The CDR3 region is CASSESTGRETQYF. DNA of the CDR3: TGCGCCAGCAGTGAGTCGACAGGGAGGGAGACCCAGTACTTC. The chain recombines TRBV10-1 with TRBJ2-5, with D maybe TRBD1 (7 bases). This CDR3 is built from 14 residues. Germline-derived CDR1 and CDR2 are WNHNN and SYGVQD (reference sequence). Trimming stripped 0 bases from V and 5 bases from J, with 10 bases between.

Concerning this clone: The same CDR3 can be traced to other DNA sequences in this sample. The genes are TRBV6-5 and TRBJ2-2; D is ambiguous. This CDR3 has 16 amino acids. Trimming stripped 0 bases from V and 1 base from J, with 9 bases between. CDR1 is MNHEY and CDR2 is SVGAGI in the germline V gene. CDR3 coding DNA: TGTGCCAGCAGTTACTCACCCTCAGGGAACACCGGGGAGCTGTTTTTT. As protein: CASSYSPSGNTGELFF.

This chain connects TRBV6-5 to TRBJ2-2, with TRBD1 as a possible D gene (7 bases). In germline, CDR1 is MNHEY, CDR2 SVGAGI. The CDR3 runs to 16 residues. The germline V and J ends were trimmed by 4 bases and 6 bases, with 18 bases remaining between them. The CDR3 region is CASSSGEGAIPGELFF. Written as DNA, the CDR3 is TGTGCCAGCAGTTCGGGAGAGGGGGCGATCCCCGGGGAGCTGTTTTTT.

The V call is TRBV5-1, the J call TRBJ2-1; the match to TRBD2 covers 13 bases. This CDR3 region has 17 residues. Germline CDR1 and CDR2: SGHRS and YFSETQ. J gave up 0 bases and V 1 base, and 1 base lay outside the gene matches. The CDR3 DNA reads TGCGCCAGCAGCTTGTGGACTAGCGGGGGCTCCTACAATGAGCAGTTCTTC. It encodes CASSLWTSGGSYNEQFF.

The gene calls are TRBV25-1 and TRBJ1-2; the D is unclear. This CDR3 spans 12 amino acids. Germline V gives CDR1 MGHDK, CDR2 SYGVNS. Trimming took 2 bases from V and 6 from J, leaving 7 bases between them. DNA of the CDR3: TGTGCCAGCAGTGAACGAGGTAATGGCTACACCTTC. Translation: CASSERGNGYTF.

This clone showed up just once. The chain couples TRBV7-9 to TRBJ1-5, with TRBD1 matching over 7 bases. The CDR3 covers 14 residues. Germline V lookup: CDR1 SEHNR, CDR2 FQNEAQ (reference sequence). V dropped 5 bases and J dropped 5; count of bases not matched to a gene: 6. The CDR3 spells CASSQDRADQPQHF. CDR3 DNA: TGTGCCAGCAGCCAAGACAGGGCCGATCAGCCCCAGCATTTT.

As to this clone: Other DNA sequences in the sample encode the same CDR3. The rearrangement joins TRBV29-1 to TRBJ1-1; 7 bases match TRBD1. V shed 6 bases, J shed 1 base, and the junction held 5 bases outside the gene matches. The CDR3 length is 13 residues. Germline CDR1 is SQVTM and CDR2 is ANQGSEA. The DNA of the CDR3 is TGCAGCGTCGAGAGACAGGGGAACACTGAAGCTTTCTTT. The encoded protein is CSVERQGNTEAFF.

CDR3 in DNA: TGCGCCAGCAGCCTCCGGGACAGGGGCGCCACGGAGACCCAGTACTTC. Protein: CASSLRDRGATETQYF. The J gene is TRBJ2-5, the V gene TRBV5-1, with 10 bases lining up with TRBD1. Germline CDR1 is SGHRS and CDR2 is YFSETQ. Trimming at V came to 4 bases and at J to 5 bases, leaving 11 bases not matched to a gene. The CDR3 is 16 residues long.

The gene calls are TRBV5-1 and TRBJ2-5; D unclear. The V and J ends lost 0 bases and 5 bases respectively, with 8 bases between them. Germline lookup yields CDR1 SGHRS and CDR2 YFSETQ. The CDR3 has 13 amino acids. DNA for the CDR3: TGCGCCAGCAGCTTGGGGTTGTCTGAGACCCAGTACTTC. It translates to CASSLGLSETQYF.

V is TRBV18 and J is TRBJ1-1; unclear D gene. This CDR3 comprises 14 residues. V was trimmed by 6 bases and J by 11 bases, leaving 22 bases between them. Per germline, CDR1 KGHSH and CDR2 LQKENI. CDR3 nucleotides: TGTGCCAGCTCCCCCCCGGGTCTAACCAGTGGGGCTTTCTTT. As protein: CASSPPGLTSGAFF.

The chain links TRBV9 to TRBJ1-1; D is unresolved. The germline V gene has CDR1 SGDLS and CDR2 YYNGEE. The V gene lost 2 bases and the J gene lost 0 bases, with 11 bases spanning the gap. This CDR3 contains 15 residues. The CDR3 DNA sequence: TGTGCCAGCAGCGTCGACGCCCTCATGAACACTGAAGCTTTCTTT. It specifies CASSVDALMNTEAFF.

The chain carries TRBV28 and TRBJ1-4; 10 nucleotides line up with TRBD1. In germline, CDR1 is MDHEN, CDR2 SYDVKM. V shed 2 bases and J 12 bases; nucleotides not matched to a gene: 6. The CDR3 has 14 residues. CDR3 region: CASSLEGTGVELFF. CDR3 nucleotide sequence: TGTGCCAGCAGTTTAGAAGGGACAGGGGTGGAACTGTTTTTT.

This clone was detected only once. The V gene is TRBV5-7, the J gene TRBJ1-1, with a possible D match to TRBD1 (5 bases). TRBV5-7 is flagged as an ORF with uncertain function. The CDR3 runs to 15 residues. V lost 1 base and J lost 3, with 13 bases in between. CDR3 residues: CASSLRRVGDTEAFF. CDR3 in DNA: TGTGCCAGCAGCTTGAGACGGGTGGGGGACACTGAAGCTTTCTTT.

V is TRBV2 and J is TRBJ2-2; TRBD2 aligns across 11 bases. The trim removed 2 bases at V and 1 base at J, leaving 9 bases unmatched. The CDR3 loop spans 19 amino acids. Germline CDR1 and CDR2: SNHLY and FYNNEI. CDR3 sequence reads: CASSELALAGGWNTGELFF. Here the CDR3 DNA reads TGTGCCAGCAGTGAATTGGCGCTAGCGGGAGGTTGGAACACCGGGGAGCTGTTTTTT. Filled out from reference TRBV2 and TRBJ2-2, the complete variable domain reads EPEVTQTPSHQVTQMGQEVILRCVPISNHLYFYWYRQILGQKVEFLVSFYNNEISEKSEIFDDQFSVERPDGSNFTLKIRSTKLEDSAMYFCASSELALAGGWNTGELFFGEGSRLTVL.

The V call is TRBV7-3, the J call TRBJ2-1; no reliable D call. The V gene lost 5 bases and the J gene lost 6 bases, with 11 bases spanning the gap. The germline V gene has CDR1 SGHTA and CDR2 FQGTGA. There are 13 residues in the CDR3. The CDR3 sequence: CASSTGRTNEQFF. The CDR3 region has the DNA TGTGCCAGCAGCACCGGTCGAACCAATGAGCAGTTCTTC.

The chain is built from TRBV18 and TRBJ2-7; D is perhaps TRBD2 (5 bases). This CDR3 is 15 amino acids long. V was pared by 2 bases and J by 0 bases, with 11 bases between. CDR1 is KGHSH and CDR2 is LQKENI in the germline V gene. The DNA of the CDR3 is TGTGCCAGCTCACCAGAGGGTTATAGCTCCTACGAGCAGTACTTC. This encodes CASSPEGYSSYEQYF.

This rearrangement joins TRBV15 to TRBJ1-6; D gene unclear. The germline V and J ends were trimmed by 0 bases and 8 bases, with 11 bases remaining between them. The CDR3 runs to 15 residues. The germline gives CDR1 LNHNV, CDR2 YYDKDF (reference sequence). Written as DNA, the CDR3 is TGTGCCACCAGCAGAGATAGGCGTAAGGATTCACCCCTCCACTTT. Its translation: CATSRDRRKDSPLHF.

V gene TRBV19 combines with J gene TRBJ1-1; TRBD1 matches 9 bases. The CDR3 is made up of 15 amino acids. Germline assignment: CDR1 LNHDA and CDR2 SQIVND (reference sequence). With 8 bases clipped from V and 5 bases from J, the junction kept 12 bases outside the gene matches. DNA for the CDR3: TGTGCCAGTCTAGGGACAGGGAGTCTACTGACTGAAGCTTTCTTT. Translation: CASLGTGSLLTEAFF.

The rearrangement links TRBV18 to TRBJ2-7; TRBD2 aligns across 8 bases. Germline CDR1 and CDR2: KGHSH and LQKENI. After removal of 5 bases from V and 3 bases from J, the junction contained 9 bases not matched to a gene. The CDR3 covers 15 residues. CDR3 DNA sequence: TGTGCCAGCTCAGATAGCGGGATAGGAATCTACGAGCAGTACTTC. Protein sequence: CASSDSGIGIYEQYF.

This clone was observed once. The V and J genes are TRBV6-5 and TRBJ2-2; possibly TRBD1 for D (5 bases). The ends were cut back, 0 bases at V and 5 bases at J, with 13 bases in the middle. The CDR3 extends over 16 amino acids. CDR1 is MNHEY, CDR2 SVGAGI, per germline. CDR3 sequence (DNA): TGTGCCAGCAGTTACTCGAAGGGGATGCGGACCGGGGAGCTGTTTTTT. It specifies CASSYSKGMRTGELFF.

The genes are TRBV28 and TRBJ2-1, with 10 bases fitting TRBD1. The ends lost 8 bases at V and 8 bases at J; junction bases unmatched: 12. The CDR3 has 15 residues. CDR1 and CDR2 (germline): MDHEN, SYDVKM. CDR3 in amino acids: CASRSPGTGDHEQFF. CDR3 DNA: TGTGCCAGCCGATCCCCCGGGACAGGGGACCATGAGCAGTTCTTC.

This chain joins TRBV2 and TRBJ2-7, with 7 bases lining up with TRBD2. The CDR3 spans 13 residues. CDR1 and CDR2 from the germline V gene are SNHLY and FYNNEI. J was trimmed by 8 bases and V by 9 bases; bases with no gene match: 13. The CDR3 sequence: CASGAGISPKQYF. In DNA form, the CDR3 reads TGTGCCAGTGGAGCGGGGATCTCCCCTAAGCAGTACTTC.

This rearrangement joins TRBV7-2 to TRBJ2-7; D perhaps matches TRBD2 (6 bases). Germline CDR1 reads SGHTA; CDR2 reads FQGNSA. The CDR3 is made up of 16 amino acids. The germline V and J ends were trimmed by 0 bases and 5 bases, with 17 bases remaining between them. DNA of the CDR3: TGTGCCAGCAGCTTAGCGGCGGGGTCCCTCGTCCACGAGCAGTACTTC. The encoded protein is CASSLAAGSLVHEQYF.

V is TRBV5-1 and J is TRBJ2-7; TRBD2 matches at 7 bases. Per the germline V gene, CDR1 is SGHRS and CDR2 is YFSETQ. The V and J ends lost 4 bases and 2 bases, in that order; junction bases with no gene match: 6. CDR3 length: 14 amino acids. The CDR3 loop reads CASSPRGDTYEQYF. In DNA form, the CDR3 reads TGCGCCAGCAGCCCCCGGGGGGATACCTACGAGCAGTACTTC.

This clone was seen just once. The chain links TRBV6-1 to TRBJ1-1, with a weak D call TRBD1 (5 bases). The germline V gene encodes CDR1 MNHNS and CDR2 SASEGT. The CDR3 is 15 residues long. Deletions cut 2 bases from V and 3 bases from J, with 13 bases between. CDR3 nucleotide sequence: TGTGCCAGCAGTGAATTCCCAGGGAGGGACACTGAAGCTTTCTTT. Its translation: CASSEFPGRDTEAFF.

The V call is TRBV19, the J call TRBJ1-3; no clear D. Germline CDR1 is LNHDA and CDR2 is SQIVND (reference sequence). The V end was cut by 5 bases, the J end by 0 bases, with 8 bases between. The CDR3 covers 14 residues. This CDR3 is CASSLKSSGNTIYF. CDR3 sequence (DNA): TGTGCCAGTAGTTTGAAGAGCTCTGGAAACACCATATATTTT.

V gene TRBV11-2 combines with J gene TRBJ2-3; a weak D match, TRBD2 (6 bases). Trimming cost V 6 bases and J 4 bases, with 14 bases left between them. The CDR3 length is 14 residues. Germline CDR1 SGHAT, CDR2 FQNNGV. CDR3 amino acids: CASRREPFADTQYF. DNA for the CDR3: TGTGCCAGCAGACGGGAGCCCTTCGCAGATACGCAGTATTTT.

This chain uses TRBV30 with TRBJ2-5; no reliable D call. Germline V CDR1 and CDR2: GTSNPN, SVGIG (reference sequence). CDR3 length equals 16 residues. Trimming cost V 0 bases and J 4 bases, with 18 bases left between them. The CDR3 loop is CAWSVSLRVARETQYF. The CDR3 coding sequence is TGTGCCTGGAGTGTGTCCCTTCGGGTGGCACGAGAGACCCAGTACTTC.